This T cell receptor beta chain was observed in a study of CXCR3-negative and CXCR3-positive naive CD8 T cells. The CDR3 is made up of 16 amino acids. Germline lookup yields CDR1 MDHEN and CDR2 SYDVKM. cDNA libraries for TRB were generated by 5' RACE incorporating UMI labels. TCRdb re-analyzed the 5' RACE reads; it lists each CDR3 protein once, without DNA. The sample table sets out just under 65,000 distinct CDR3 sequences. Study findings and constraints: Memory CD8+ T cell repertoires were far less diverse than both naive subsets. When CXCR3-positive naive cells were set against CXCR3-negative naive cells, the former had more hydrophobic TRB CDR3s.

With respect to this clonotype: The antigen is unknown.

Subsets of CD8+ T cells were each sorted in triplicate at some 300,000 cells apiece. The sequence derives from a human donor in good health. Some clones in this sample may be carry-over from other donors' samples. Source material: naive CXCR3+ CD8+ T cells from blood. The subset was: CD45RO-CCR7+CD27+CD95- naive CD8+ T cells expressing CXCR3 (TNR3+). This chain links TRBV28 with TRBJ2-3; no DNA is available, so the TRBD2 call from TCRdb remains unchecked. CDR3 residues: CASRPDLSGDTDTQYF. The variable domain in full, with the rest retrieved from reference TRBV28 and TRBJ2-3, is DVKVTQSSRYLVKRTGEKVFLECVQDMDHENMFWYRQDPGLGLRLIYFSYDVKMKEKGDIPEGYSVSREKKERFSLILESASTNQTSMYLCASRPDLSGDTDTQYFGPGTRLTVL.